The 7 T cell receptor beta chains given below trace back to one sample, sequenced in a study of cytomegalovirus exposure and HLA in healthy donors. Primers for the PCR totalled 60 Vbeta and 13 Jbeta. Measured with immunoSEQ multiplex PCR; TCRdb has only the in-frame clones, and not every one. Among approximately 140,000 clones listed, approximately 60% were seen once. Source material: PBMCs. These receptors were taken from a woman between 55 and 75 years old in good health and CMV-seropositive.

This clone was counted between two and nine times. The chain is built from TRBV9 and TRBJ2-7; D ambiguous. The germline V and J ends were trimmed by 4 bases and 0 bases, with 11 bases remaining between them. Germline CDR1 and CDR2: SGDLS and YYNGEE. This CDR3 has 14 residues. For the CDR3, the DNA is TGTGCCAGCAGCACCACACGATACTCCTACGAGCAGTACTTC. Amino acids: CASSTTRYSYEQYF.

The CDR3 loop is CSVEGIAGAYVSDTQYF. The CDR3 DNA follows: TGCAGCGTTGAAGGTATTGCGGGGGCCTACGTCTCAGATACGCAGTATTTT. This chain joins TRBV29-1 and TRBJ2-3, with D possibly matching TRBD2 (7 bases). The CDR3 runs to 17 residues. The V and J ends lost 1 base and 4 bases respectively, with 21 bases between them. Per the germline V gene, CDR1 is SQVTM and CDR2 is ANQGSEA.

This clone was recorded only once. The rearrangement links TRBV18 to TRBJ2-7; D ambiguous. This CDR3 has 15 amino acids. Germline V lookup: CDR1 KGHSH, CDR2 LQKENI. With 3 bases removed from V and 2 bases from J, the gap between germline ends came to 14 bases. The CDR3 here is CASSPSDSATYEQYF. CDR3 in DNA: TGTGCCAGCTCACCGAGCGACTCCGCGACCTACGAGCAGTACTTC.

This clone showed up just a few times. V is TRBV5-1 and J is TRBJ2-3, with 7 bases fitting TRBD2. The CDR3 length is 14 residues. In germline, CDR1 is SGHRS, CDR2 YFSETQ. J gave up 4 bases and V 0 bases, and 2 bases lay outside the gene matches. CDR3 in DNA: TGCGCCAGCAGCTTGGGGGGGGGATCAGATACGCAGTATTTT. Amino acid sequence: CASSLGGGSDTQYF. The variable domain in full, completed from reference TRBV5-1 and TRBJ2-3, reads KAGVTQTPRYLIKTRGQQVTLSCSPISGHRSVSWYQQTPGQGLQFLFEYFSETQRNKGNFPGRFSGRQFSNSRSEMNVSTLELGDSALYLCASSLGGGSDTQYFGPGTRLTVL.

The chain uses TRBV15 and TRBJ1-2; a possible D gene is TRBD1 (6 bases). The V gene lost 1 base and the J gene lost 6 bases, with 9 bases spanning the gap. Germline V gene lookup returns CDR1 LNHNV and CDR2 YYDKDF (reference sequence). This CDR3 contains 13 residues. The chain's CDR3 is CATSRGPGDGYTF. The CDR3 region has the DNA TGTGCCACCAGCAGAGGACCAGGGGATGGCTACACCTTC.

The chain combines TRBV19 with TRBJ2-3, with 8 bases fitting TRBD2. V lost 7 bases, J lost 1 base, and 7 bases stayed unmatched. The CDR3 is 15 residues long. Germline CDR1 LNHDA, CDR2 SQIVND (reference sequence). CDR3 loop: CASTLSGSGTDTQYF. CDR3 bases: TGTGCCAGTACTCTCAGCGGGAGTGGCACAGATACGCAGTATTTT.

V is TRBV7-2 and J is TRBJ2-5, with TRBD2 matching over 9 bases. CDR3 size: 14 residues. CDR1 is SGHTA, CDR2 FQGNSA, per germline. The V gene end was trimmed by 1 base and the J gene end by 4 bases; junction bases not matched to a gene: 1. CDR3 nucleotide sequence: TGTGCCAGCAGCTTAGGCGGGAGGGCAGAGACCCAGTACTTC. Its protein product is CASSLGGRAETQYF.